This TCR beta chain was captured by sequencing in a study of regulatory T cells in long-lasting Graves disease. About the study: Persistent Graves' disease meant over 5 years of antithyroid drugs with positive TSH receptor antibodies. Whole-study findings and limits: Persistent-disease Graves' patients showed less TCR diversity than new cases.

Time point indicated: persistent/refractory GD, antithyroid drugs over 5 years with positive TRAb. There was RNA extracted from PBMCs, and the TCR library was made from it. Relying on iRepertoire HTBI primers and Arm-PCR of CDR3 regions, the team built TCR beta libraries. TCRdb reprocessed the multiplex PCR reads with MiXCR, giving one entry per CDR3 protein. The sample consists of over 450,000 distinct CDR3 sequences, around a fifth of them appearing once. The germline V gene encodes CDR1 MNHNS and CDR2 SASEGT. CDR3 length: 12 amino acids. As to this clonotype: What it binds is unknown. Its ends do not fully match the called genes, so a read error is possible.

This chain uses TRBV6-1 with TRBJ1-5; the D gene is possibly TRBD1 (5 bases). Sequences were derived from peripheral blood mononuclear cells (PBMCs), sampled when the disease was refractory, from a patient treated with antithyroid drugs. The TCR sequence derives from a female donor with Graves disease. This CDR3 is CASTGPNQPRHF. The CDR3 DNA reads TGTGCCAGCACAGGGCCCAATCAGCCCCGGCATTTT.